This TCR beta chain came from a study of shared clonotypes between healthy human individuals. Findings of the study overall: Against clonotypes common to all four donors, non-shared ones had lower generation probabilities.

Losses at the gene ends were 5 bases for V and 4 bases for J; bases not matched to a gene: 7. The CDR3 runs to 15 residues. Germline assignment: CDR1 MNHEY and CDR2 SMNVEV (reference sequence). Notes on this clone: Its antigen is still unknown.

Healthy HIV-negative adults with no recent acute infections or vaccinations were recruited as donors. Some 32,000 T cell genomes, or roughly 200 ng DNA, went into the sorted-subset replicate PCRs. Produced via immunoSEQ multiplex PCR; TCRdb's table is partial and in-frame only. The sample has about 980,000 clones; approximately 80% are singletons. The specimen was memory CD4+ T cells sorted from blood. Subset defined: CD45RA-negative fraction. The chain has TRBV27 and TRBJ1-4, with TRBD1 matching over 7 bases. This receptor was obtained from a man aged 18 to 30 in good health. The CDR3 loop reads CASSVRQGINEKLFF. For the CDR3, the DNA is TGTGCCAGCAGTGTACGACAGGGAATTAATGAAAAACTGTTTTTT.